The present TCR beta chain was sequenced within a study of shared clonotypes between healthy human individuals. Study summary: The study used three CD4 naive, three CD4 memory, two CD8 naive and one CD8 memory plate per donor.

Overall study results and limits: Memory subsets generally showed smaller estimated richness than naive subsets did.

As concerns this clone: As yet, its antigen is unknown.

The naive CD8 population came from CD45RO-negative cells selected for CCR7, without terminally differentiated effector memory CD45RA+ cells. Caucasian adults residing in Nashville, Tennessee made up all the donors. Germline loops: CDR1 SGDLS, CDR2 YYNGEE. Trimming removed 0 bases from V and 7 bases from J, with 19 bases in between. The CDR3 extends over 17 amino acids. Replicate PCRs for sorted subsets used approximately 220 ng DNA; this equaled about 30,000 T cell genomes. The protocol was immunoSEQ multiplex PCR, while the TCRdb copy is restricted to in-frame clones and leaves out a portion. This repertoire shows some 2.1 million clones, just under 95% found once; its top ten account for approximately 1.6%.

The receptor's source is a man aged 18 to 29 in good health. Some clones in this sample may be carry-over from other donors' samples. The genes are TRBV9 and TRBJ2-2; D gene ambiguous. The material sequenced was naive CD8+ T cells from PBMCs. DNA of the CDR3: TGTGCCAGCAGCGTAGCTGGAACTCCTCTCGGTCACGGGGAGCTGTTTTTT. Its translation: CASSVAGTPLGHGELFF.